The rows below give T cell receptor beta chains drawn from one sample of a study of cytomegalovirus exposure and HLA in healthy donors. The table came from immunoSEQ multiplex PCR; TCRdb's copy has only in-frame clones and leaves some out. Of approximately 300,000 clones in the sample, approximately 85% were seen once. The sample taken for sequencing was PBMCs. The receptors come from a woman in her 40s in good health and CMV-seropositive. Each CDR3 is given with its conserved first and last residue. Each record gives: J gene, D gene, V gene, clone size, CDR3 protein, CDR3 DNA. D genes are given only for firm matches. Rows may omit the clone size; those that give it use once, few, many or a size class.

TRBJ2-1	TRBD2	TRBV15	NA	CATSRAISGRSNEQFF	TGTGCCACCAGCAGAGCTATTAGCGGGAGGAGTAATGAGCAGTTCTTC
TRBJ2-1	NA	TRBV6-1	NA	CASSKTSYNEQFF	TGTGCCAGCAGCAAAACTAGTTACAATGAGCAGTTCTTC
TRBJ2-1	NA	TRBV7-2	NA	CASSLYGAEQFF	TGTGCCAGCAGCTTATATGGAGCCGAGCAGTTCTTC
TRBJ2-2	TRBD1	TRBV6-1	NA	CASRKGQGWTGELFF	TGTGCCAGCAGGAAAGGACAGGGGTGGACCGGGGAGCTGTTTTTT
TRBJ2-1	TRBD2	TRBV28	NA	CASSLLADYNEQFF	TGTGCCAGCAGTTTGCTAGCGGACTACAATGAGCAGTTCTTC
TRBJ2-3	TRBD2	TRBV28	NA	CASRREGPSTDTQYF	TGTGCGAGCAGAAGGGAGGGACCTAGCACAGATACGCAGTATTTT
TRBJ1-2	NA	TRBV19	few	CATTAGEANYGYTF	TGTGCCACGACAGCCGGTGAAGCTAACTATGGCTACACCTTC
TRBJ2-1	TRBD2	TRBV2	NA	CASAGRASSYNEQFF	TGTGCCAGCGCCGGGAGGGCCTCCTCCTACAATGAGCAGTTCTTC
TRBJ2-1	TRBD2	TRBV18	NA	CASSPNREAEQFF	TGTGCCAGCTCACCAAATCGGGAGGCTGAGCAGTTCTTC
TRBJ2-5	NA	TRBV7-2	NA	CASSLVGVQETQYF	TGTGCCAGCAGCTTAGTTGGAGTCCAAGAGACCCAGTACTTC
TRBJ2-7	NA	TRBV5-1	few	CASSSLGGNVYEQYF	TGCGCCAGCAGCTCATTGGGGGGAAATGTGTACGAGCAGTACTTC
TRBJ2-3	NA	TRBV7-3	NA	CASSLTLVASTDTQYF	TGTGCCAGCAGCTTAACGTTGGTAGCTAGCACAGATACGCAGTATTTT
TRBJ1-1	NA	TRBV28	NA	CASSTPAGGGTRATEAFF	TGTGCCAGCAGTACTCCGGCGGGGGGTGGAACTCGGGCAACTGAAGCTTTCTTT
TRBJ2-7	TRBD2	TRBV7-9	NA	CASSRETGRLAGGPYEQYF	TGTGCCAGCAGCCGCGAGACAGGACGACTAGCGGGAGGCCCCTACGAGCAGTACTTC
TRBJ2-2	NA	TRBV7-7	once	CASSLERGGTGELFF	TGTGCTAGCAGCTTGGAGAGGGGAGGCACCGGGGAGCTGTTTTTT
TRBJ2-2	TRBD1	TRBV19	once	CASRDRYTGELFF	TGTGCCAGTAGGGACAGGTATACCGGGGAGCTGTTTTTT